The clone carrying this T cell receptor beta chain was counted a few times. Its antigen is unknown. Indicated time point: persistent/refractory GD, antithyroid drugs over 5 years with positive TRAb. The authors made the TCR library using RNA they extracted from PBMCs. Graves' disease diagnosis relied on American Thyroid Association guidelines. With EDTA tubes as the receptacles, around 10 milliliters of peripheral blood were drawn. This record comes from a study of regulatory T cells in long-lasting Graves disease. Overall study results and limits: Persistent disease showed a preference for TRBV28, TRBJ1-2 and TRBJ2-5. Lower TCR diversity characterized persistent Graves' patients relative to newly diagnosed patients.

V was shortened by 5 bases and J by 8 bases, with 18 bases between the two germline ends. The CDR3 contains 14 residues. Arm-PCR of CDR3 regions with iRepertoire HTBI primers generated TCR beta libraries. TCRdb recomputed calls from the multiplex PCR reads with MiXCR, one row per CDR3 protein. The sample holds about 660,000 distinct CDR3 sequences, around 30% seen once. The genes are TRBV12-3 or TRBV12-4 and TRBJ1-1; a weak D match, TRBD1 (5 bases). The clonotype originates from a female donor with Graves disease. Material: peripheral blood mononuclear cells (PBMCs), obtained when the disease was refractory, from a patient treated with antithyroid drugs. The CDR3 is CASSITGTSLEAFF. DNA of the CDR3: TGTGCCAGCAGTATTACCGGGACGTCACTGGAAGCTTTCTTT.